One sample yielded the 30 T cell receptor beta chains listed below, sequenced in a study of molecular identifiers for immune sequencing clone quantification (dated by TCRdb to 2016 to 2019). Libraries were built with PCR. These reads were obtained on a NextSeq 500. Using fastp at Q25 and MiXCR, TCRdb reprocessed the public reads and kept productive beta chains. CDR3 protein duplicates are merged, each entry listing the most common genes and DNA. The table for this sample lists 45,000 to 55,000 distinct CDR3 sequences; approximately 40% of them were counted only once. About 3.8% of the sample is taken by the ten largest. Sequences were obtained from naive CD8+ T cells from blood, with Jurkat cell RNA spiked in. Interpreted using the paper, the cell subset or site label stands for: FACS-sorted CD8+CD4-CCR7+CD45RA+ naive T cells. These receptors came from a human donor in good health. Some libraries in this study had Jurkat cell RNA spiked in.

The chain carries TRBV10-1 and TRBJ2-7; D is possibly TRBD1 or TRBD2 (5 bases each). From germline, CDR1 is WNHNN and CDR2 SYGVQD (reference sequence). V lost 4 bases to trimming and J lost 1 base, with 14 bases between them. The CDR3 runs to 15 residues. As DNA, the CDR3 is TGCGCCAGCAGTGGAAGTAAGGGACGATCCTACGAGCAGTACTTC. Encoded protein: CASSGSKGRSYEQYF.

As to this clonotype: A much larger clonotype is one base distant, so this may be a read error. The CDR3 end shows no conserved phenylalanine or tryptophan, and so a read error is likely. The V and J genes are TRBV24-1 and TRBJ2-3; 8 bases align to TRBD2. This CDR3 is built from 17 residues. Trimming cost V 1 base and J 3 bases; bases outside gene matches: 8. Germline V lookup: CDR1 KGHDR, CDR2 SFDVKD. CDR3 residues: CATSDFVSGSQTDTQYI. Here the CDR3 DNA reads TGTGCCACCAGTGATTTTGTCAGCGGGAGTCAGACAGATACGCAGTATATT.

This clonotype is categorized as medium-sized. Written as DNA, the CDR3 is TGTGCCAGCAGTTACGTCGCCTACGAGCAGTACTTC. Translated, it gives CASSYVAYEQYF. The genes are TRBV28 and TRBJ2-7; D not certain. Trimming shortened V by 4 bases and J by 2 bases, and 6 bases separated the two germline ends. Germline CDR1 and CDR2: MDHEN and SYDVKM. The CDR3 consists of 12 residues.

This clonotype was observed at least ten times. The chain employs TRBV12-3 or TRBV12-4 and TRBJ2-5; 12 positions agree with TRBD2. This CDR3 is built from 17 residues. With V trimmed by 5 bases and J by 7 bases, 14 bases remained unmatched. DNA of the CDR3: TGTGCCAGCAGTACCGGGACTAGCGGGTTCCTTGCTAGGACCCAGTACTTC. Protein: CASSTGTSGFLARTQYF.

The CDR3: CASSLYSLDGYTF. The DNA for the CDR3 is TGTGCCAGCAGTTTGTATTCGTTGGATGGCTACACCTTC. V usage is TRBV12-3 or TRBV12-4 and J usage is TRBJ1-2; D is unclear. This CDR3 spans 13 amino acids. Trimming cost V 3 bases and J 6 bases, with 11 bases left between them.

In DNA, the CDR3 is TGTGCCAGCAGTTTAGAGCGGAGACAGAATCTTAATGAAAAACTGTTTTTT. The encoded protein is CASSLERRQNLNEKLFF. The genes are TRBV12-3 or TRBV12-4 and TRBJ1-4; D possibly corresponds to TRBD1 (5 bases). The V end was cut by 1 base, the J end by 4 bases, with 16 bases between. This CDR3 spans 17 amino acids.

Remarks on this clonotype: A much larger clone sits a single nucleotide away, making a read error possible. J is TRBJ2-3 and V is TRBV6-6; tentatively, D is TRBD1 (6 bases). Germline CDR1 and CDR2: MNHNY and SVGAGI (reference sequence). There are 14 residues in the CDR3. CDR3 residues: CASSWGPATDAQYF. The CDR3 nucleotides read TGTGCCAGCAGTTGGGGGCCGGCCACAGATGCGCAGTATTTT.

This clonotype was counted ten times or more. This chain joins TRBV7-8 and TRBJ1-4, with no clear D. CDR3 size: 14 residues. Between the trimmed V and J ends, which lost 1 base and 2 bases, there was a span of 5 bases. The germline CDR1 and CDR2 sequences are SGHVS and FQNEAQ. CDR3 sequence (DNA): TGTGCCAGCAGCTTAGGACGGACTAATGAAAAACTGTTTTTT. Protein: CASSLGRTNEKLFF.

This clonotype was detected ten times or more. The DNA of the CDR3 is TGTGCCAGCAGCTTAGCGGCGCCAGGGCAGTACTTC. Its translation is CASSLAAPGQYF. The J gene is TRBJ2-7, the V gene TRBV7-9; D call uncertain. The germline gives CDR1 SEHNR, CDR2 FQNEAQ (reference sequence). This CDR3 has 12 amino acids. V was clipped by 0 bases and J by 9 bases, with 9 bases between them.

The rearrangement uses TRBV14 and TRBJ2-1, with D uncertain. Germline values: CDR1 SGHDN, CDR2 FVKESK. There are 15 residues in the CDR3. Trimming removed 1 base at V and 5 bases at J, with 12 bases between. CDR3 sequence (DNA): TGTGCCAGCAGCCAAGTTGGGCCGATCGACAATGAGCAGTTCTTC. Its translation: CASSQVGPIDNEQFF.

The chain combines TRBV19 with TRBJ2-1; 8 positions agree with TRBD2. This CDR3 is built from 17 residues. With 3 bases clipped from V and 3 bases from J, the junction kept 10 bases outside the gene matches. The V gene's germline CDR1 is LNHDA and CDR2 SQIVND (reference sequence). This chain's CDR3 is CASSIVWGLDFYNEQFF. CDR3 coding DNA: TGTGCCAGTAGTATTGTCTGGGGACTAGACTTCTACAATGAGCAGTTCTTC.

The table lists this clonotype with many counts. The chain carries TRBV20-1 and TRBJ2-7; 7 bases are a match to TRBD2. CDR1 and CDR2 from the germline V gene are DFQATT and SNEGSKA (reference sequence). Germline trimming cut 8 bases from V and 4 bases from J; bases unmatched to any gene: 8. The CDR3 is 12 residues long. The CDR3 region has the DNA TGCAGTTGGCCTAGCGGAGGTTACGAGCAGTACTTC. This sequence encodes CSWPSGGYEQYF.

This clonotype was observed a handful of times. The J gene is TRBJ2-2, the V gene TRBV29-1; D may be TRBD1 (6 bases). CDR1 and CDR2 from the germline V gene are SQVTM and ANQGSEA. This CDR3 region has 18 residues. V lost 5 bases, J lost 4 bases, and 26 bases lay in between. The CDR3 coding sequence is TGCAGCGTTCGCCGCGTTCAGGGGAGCTCATCGGTCACCGGGGAGCTGTTTTTT. This gives the protein CSVRRVQGSSSVTGELFF.

There are many counts of this clonotype. This chain connects TRBV24-1 to TRBJ2-2; D is tentatively TRBD1 or TRBD2 (5 bases each). The CDR3 contains 15 residues. The germline V gene has CDR1 KGHDR and CDR2 SFDVKD. V lost 4 bases and J 2 bases, leaving 10 bases between the germline ends. The DNA for the CDR3 is TGTGCCACCAGTGAATCCGGGACCAACACCGGGGAGCTGTTTTTT. This sequence encodes CATSESGTNTGELFF.

J is TRBJ1-2 and V is TRBV27, with D possibly being TRBD1 (6 bases). The CDR3 runs 15 residues. Trimming shortened V by 5 bases and J by 4 bases, and 17 bases separated the two germline ends. Germline CDR1 reads MNHEY; CDR2 reads SMNVEV (reference sequence). The CDR3 region is CASSHTGKGGYGYTF. The CDR3 region has the DNA TGTGCCAGCAGTCATACTGGAAAGGGGGGCTATGGCTACACCTTC.

Of note for this clonotype: A read error may be the cause here, since a much bigger clone is one base away. V is TRBV6-5 and J is TRBJ2-5, with 11 bases matching TRBD2. CDR3 size: 15 residues. Germline CDR1 MNHEY, CDR2 SVGAGI. The CDR3: CACSPGTSGARTQYF. CDR3 DNA sequence: TGTGCCTGCAGTCCCGGGACTAGCGGTGCTCGGACCCAGTACTTC.

The chain is built from TRBV13 and TRBJ1-5; D call uncertain. V lost 0 bases and J lost 5, with 5 bases in between. Germline values: CDR1 PRHDT, CDR2 FYEKMQ (reference sequence). The CDR3 is made up of 13 amino acids. For the CDR3, the DNA is TGTGCCAGCAGCTTAGGCAGCGATCAGCCCCAGCATTTT. This translates into CASSLGSDQPQHF.

The sample holds many counts of this clonotype. V gene TRBV7-8 combines with J gene TRBJ2-3; TRBD2 matches at 10 bases. Trimming removed 5 bases from V and 4 bases from J; junction bases left unmatched: 15. There are 18 residues in the CDR3. CDR1 is SGHVS, CDR2 FQNEAQ, per germline. CDR3 DNA: TGTGCCAGCAGCCCTACTTCCCGGACTAGCGGATCATCAGATACGCAGTATTTT. Protein product: CASSPTSRTSGSSDTQYF.

This clonotype was counted between two and nine times. The rearrangement links TRBV28 to TRBJ2-1, with TRBD2 matching over 10 bases. The CDR3 has 14 amino acids. J gave up 6 bases and V 7 bases, and 6 bases lay outside the gene matches. From germline, CDR1 is MDHEN and CDR2 SYDVKM. The chain's CDR3 is CASKLLAGFNEQFF. The DNA of the CDR3 is TGTGCCAGCAAATTACTAGCGGGATTCAATGAGCAGTTCTTC.

This clonotype was observed a few times. This chain links TRBV7-3 with TRBJ2-1; 8 nucleotides agree with TRBD2. CDR3 length: 14 amino acids. The ends lost 6 bases at V and 5 bases at J; junction bases unmatched: 6. From germline, CDR1 is SGHTA and CDR2 FQGTGA. CDR3 nucleotide sequence: TGTGCCAGCAGTCCTAGCGGGCGGGACAATGAGCAGTTCTTC. Its translation is CASSPSGRDNEQFF.

This clonotype was observed many times. The chain uses TRBV9 and TRBJ2-7; TRBD1 matches at 10 bases. The V segment lost 3 bases and the J segment 6 bases; nucleotides outside the gene matches: 9. This CDR3 contains 15 residues. Per the germline V gene, CDR1 is SGDLS and CDR2 is YYNGEE. The DNA for the CDR3 is TGTGCCAGCAGCGCAACTGGGACAGGGGACGCCGAGCAGTACTTC. It translates to CASSATGTGDAEQYF.

On this clonotype itself: Possible read error: a much larger clone is one base away. This chain joins TRBV19 and TRBJ2-1; 7 bases align to TRBD2. Gene TRBJ2-7 matches the end of the DNA better, so the J call may be wrong. CDR1 and CDR2 from the germline V gene are LNHDA and SQIVND (reference sequence). The CDR3 totals 16 residues. CDR3 coding DNA: TGTGCCAGTAGTCCCTGGGGGGGATCGCCCTACAATGAGCAGTACTTC. It is translated as CASSPWGGSPYNEQYF.

For this clonotype: With a much larger clone just one base away, this may be a read error. The V call is TRBV29-1, the J call TRBJ2-1; 7 bases match TRBD1. Germline V gene sequence: CDR1 SQVTM, CDR2 ANQGSEA. This CDR3 comprises 16 residues. DNA of the CDR3: TGCAGCGCGCCAATCGTCGGACAGGATTTTAAGGGTGAGCTGTTCTTC. Translation: CSAPIVGQDFKGELFF.

Of note for this clonotype: Being one base from a much bigger clone, this may be a read error. The chain links TRBV20-1 to TRBJ2-7; D tentatively reads TRBD1 or TRBD2 (5 bases each). The germline CDR1 and CDR2 sequences are DFQATT and SNEGSKA (reference sequence). The length of the CDR3 is 13 residues. CDR3 sequence: CGARRDGSYEQYF. The CDR3 DNA sequence: TGCGGTGCTCGCAGGGACGGCTCCTACGAGCAGTACTTC.

Many counts were recorded for this clonotype. The genes are TRBV15 and TRBJ2-5; D perhaps matches TRBD2 (6 bases). Trimming shortened V by 4 bases and J by 2 bases, and 14 bases separated the two germline ends. The CDR3 extends over 15 amino acids. CDR1 and CDR2 from the germline V gene are LNHNV and YYDKDF (reference sequence). CDR3 sequence (DNA): TGTGCCACCAGCACGCCCGGGACTGAGCAAGAGACCCAGTACTTC. It codes for CATSTPGTEQETQYF.

A few counts support this clonotype. This chain connects TRBV7-6 to TRBJ1-4, with D perhaps matching TRBD1 (5 bases). CDR1 and CDR2 from the germline V gene are SGHVS and FNYEAQ. This CDR3 spans 15 amino acids. Trimming removed 8 bases at V and 12 bases at J, with 25 bases between. The CDR3 nucleotides read TGTGCCAGCTCCTCCCGGGACCATGGACCGCGGGAACTGTTTTTT. Translated: CASSSRDHGPRELFF.

Note on this clonotype: Being one base from a much bigger clone, this may be a read error. This chain connects TRBV13 to TRBJ2-2; 11 nucleotides line up with TRBD2. The junction had 8 bases not matched to a gene; V was cut back by 8 bases and J by 6 bases. Germline loops: CDR1 PRHDT, CDR2 FYEKMQ (reference sequence). The CDR3 extends over 15 amino acids. DNA of the CDR3: TGTGCCAGCGGCCCAGGGACTAGCGGACCCGGGGAGCTGTTTTTT. Amino acids: CASGPGTSGPGELFF.

With respect to this clonotype: The conserved final phenylalanine or tryptophan is absent from the CDR3, which likely points to a read error. The rearrangement joins TRBV28 to TRBJ2-5, with 7 bases lining up with TRBD1. With 7 bases clipped from V and 7 bases from J, the junction kept 15 bases outside the gene matches. CDR3 size: 15 residues. CDR1 and CDR2 (germline): MDHEN, SYDVKM. CDR3 sequence (DNA): TGTGCCAGCATCCCAAGGGGGCAAACCAGCGTGACCCAGTACATC. Amino acids: CASIPRGQTSVTQYI.

The genes are TRBV29-1 and TRBJ2-7, with a tentative D call TRBD1 (5 bases). The CDR3 runs 13 residues. From germline, CDR1 is SQVTM and CDR2 ANQGSEA. V lost 2 bases, J lost 3 bases, and 11 bases lay in between. This CDR3 is CSVESARDYEQYF. DNA for the CDR3: TGCAGCGTTGAATCGGCCAGGGACTACGAGCAGTACTTC.

For this clonotype: This may come from a read error, since a much larger clone is one base off. This chain uses TRBV28 with TRBJ2-2; D gene uncertain. With 5 bases removed from V and 2 bases from J, the gap between germline ends came to 15 bases. Germline lookup yields CDR1 MDHEN and CDR2 SYDVKM. The CDR3 has 16 amino acids. The CDR3 reads CASSPPPPGNTGELFF. CDR3 DNA sequence: TGTGCCAGCAGTCCCCCGCCCCCAGGAAACACCGGGGAGCTGTTTTTT. The whole variable domain, remainder taken from reference TRBV28 and TRBJ2-2, is DVKVTQSSRYLVKRTGEKVFLECVQDMDHENMFWYRQDPGLGLRLIYFSYDVKMKEKGDIPEGYSVSREKKERFSLILESASTNQTSMYLCASSPPPPGNTGELFFGEGSRLTVL.